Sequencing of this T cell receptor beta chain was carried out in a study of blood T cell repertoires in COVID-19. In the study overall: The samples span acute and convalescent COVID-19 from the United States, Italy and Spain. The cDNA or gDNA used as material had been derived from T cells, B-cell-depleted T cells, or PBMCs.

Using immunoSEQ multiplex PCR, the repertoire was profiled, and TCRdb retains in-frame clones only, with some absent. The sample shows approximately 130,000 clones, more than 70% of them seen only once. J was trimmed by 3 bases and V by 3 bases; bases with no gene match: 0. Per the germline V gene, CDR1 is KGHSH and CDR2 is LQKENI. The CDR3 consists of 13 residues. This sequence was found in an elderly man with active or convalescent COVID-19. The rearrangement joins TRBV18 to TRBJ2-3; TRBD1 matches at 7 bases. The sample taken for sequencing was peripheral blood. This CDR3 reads CASSPTGTDTQYF. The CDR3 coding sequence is TGTGCCAGCTCACCGACAGGGACAGATACGCAGTATTTT. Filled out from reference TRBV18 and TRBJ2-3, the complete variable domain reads NAGVMQNPRHLVRRRGQEARLRCSPMKGHSHVYWYRQLPEEGLKFMVYLQKENIIDESGMPKERFSAEFPKEGPSILRIQQVVRGDSAAYFCASSPTGTDTQYFGPGTRLTVL.